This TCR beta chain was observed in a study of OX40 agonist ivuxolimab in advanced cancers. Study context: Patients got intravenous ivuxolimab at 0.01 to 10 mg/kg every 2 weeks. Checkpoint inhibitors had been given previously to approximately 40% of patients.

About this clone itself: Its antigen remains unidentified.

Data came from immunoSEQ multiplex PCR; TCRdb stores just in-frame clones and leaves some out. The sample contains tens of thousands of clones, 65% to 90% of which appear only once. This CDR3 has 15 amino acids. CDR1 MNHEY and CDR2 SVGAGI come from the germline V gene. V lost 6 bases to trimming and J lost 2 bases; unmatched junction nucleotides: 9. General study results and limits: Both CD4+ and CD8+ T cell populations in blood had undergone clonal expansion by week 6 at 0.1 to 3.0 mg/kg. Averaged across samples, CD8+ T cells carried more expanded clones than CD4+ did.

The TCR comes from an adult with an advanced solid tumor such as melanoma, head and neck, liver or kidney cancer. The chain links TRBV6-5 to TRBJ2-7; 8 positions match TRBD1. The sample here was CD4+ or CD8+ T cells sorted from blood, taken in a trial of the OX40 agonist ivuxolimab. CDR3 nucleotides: TGTGCCAGCAGCCTTTCCCGGGACAGGACCTACGAGCAGTACTTC. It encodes CASSLSRDRTYEQYF.